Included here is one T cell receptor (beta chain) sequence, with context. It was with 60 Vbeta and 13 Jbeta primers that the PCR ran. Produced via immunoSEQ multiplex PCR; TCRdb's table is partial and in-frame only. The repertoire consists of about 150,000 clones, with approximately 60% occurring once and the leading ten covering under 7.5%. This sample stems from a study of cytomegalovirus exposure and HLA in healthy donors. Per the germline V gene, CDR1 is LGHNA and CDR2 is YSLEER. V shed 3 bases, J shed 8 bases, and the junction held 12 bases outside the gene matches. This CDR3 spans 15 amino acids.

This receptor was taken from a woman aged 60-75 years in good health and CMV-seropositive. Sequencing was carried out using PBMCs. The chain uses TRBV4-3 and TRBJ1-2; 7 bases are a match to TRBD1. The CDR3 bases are TGCGCCAGCAGCCACCTAGGGGGGCACAGGGGAGGCTACACCTTC. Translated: CASSHLGGHRGGYTF.